The rows below give T cell receptor beta chains drawn from one sample of a study of metastatic and nonmetastatic thyroid tumors. TCRdb re-called the PCR reads via MiXCR. There are about 70,000 clones in the sample; more than 15% occur only once, and roughly 13% lies in the top ten. The source material was blood. These receptors were collected from a female donor with papillary thyroid cancer or a benign thyroid nodule (not recorded which). Some clones in this sample may be carry-over from other donors' samples. Both conserved end residues are part of each CDR3. Each record gives: CDR3 protein, CDR3 DNA, V gene, clone size, J gene, D gene, CDR3 length. A D gene is named only where the DNA matches it firmly. Size tells how often a clone was seen (once, few, many) or the class of an expanded clone, and some rows leave it out.

CDR3 protein: CASSLEVAGGDYEQYF
CDR3 DNA: TGTGCCAGCAGCTTAGAGGTTGCCGGGGGGGACTACGAGCAGTACTTC
V gene: TRBV11-1
clone size: many
J gene: TRBJ2-7
D gene: TRBD2
CDR3 length: 16

CDR3 protein: CASSFTEVELLTGELFF
CDR3 DNA: TGTGCCAGCAGTTTTACCGAGGTAGAGTTGCTCACCGGGGAGCTGTTTTTT
V gene: TRBV27
clone size: many
J gene: TRBJ2-2
D gene: -
CDR3 length: 17

CDR3 protein: CASSPGDRGVQYGYTF
CDR3 DNA: TGTGCCAGCAGTCCAGGAGACAGGGGGGTTCAGTATGGCTACACCTTC
V gene: TRBV12-3/TRBV12-4
clone size: many
J gene: TRBJ1-2
D gene: TRBD1
CDR3 length: 16

CDR3 protein: CSVPGQGSYEQYF
CDR3 DNA: TGCAGCGTCCCGGGACAGGGCTCCTACGAGCAGTACTTC
V gene: TRBV29-1
clone size: many
J gene: TRBJ2-7
D gene: TRBD1
CDR3 length: 13

CDR3 protein: CASLSEDDQETQYF
CDR3 DNA: TGCGCCAGCTTGTCGGAAGACGATCAAGAGACCCAGTACTTC
V gene: TRBV5-1
clone size: many
J gene: TRBJ2-5
D gene: -
CDR3 length: 14

CDR3 protein: CASRRPLYQGGGQETQYF
CDR3 DNA: TGTGCCAGCAGACGCCCACTTTACCAGGGTGGTGGGCAAGAGACCCAGTACTTC
V gene: TRBV7-8
clone size: -
J gene: TRBJ2-5
D gene: -
CDR3 length: 18

CDR3 protein: CASSVAPGGTYEQYF
CDR3 DNA: TGTGCCAGCAGCGTAGCCCCCGGCGGAACCTACGAGCAGTACTTC
V gene: TRBV9
clone size: many
J gene: TRBJ2-7
D gene: -
CDR3 length: 15

CDR3 protein: CASSFRRQGFEQFF
CDR3 DNA: TGTGCCAGCAGTTTTCGCCGACAGGGTTTTGAGCAGTTCTTC
V gene: TRBV27
clone size: many
J gene: TRBJ2-1
D gene: TRBD1
CDR3 length: 14

CDR3 protein: CASSLGQGSSYEQYF
CDR3 DNA: TGTGCCAGCTCACTGGGACAGGGGAGCTCCTACGAGCAGTACTTC
V gene: TRBV18
clone size: many
J gene: TRBJ2-7
D gene: TRBD1
CDR3 length: 15

CDR3 protein: CASSLEVYEQYF
CDR3 DNA: TGTGCCAGCAGTTTAGAAGTCTACGAGCAGTACTTC
V gene: TRBV12-3/TRBV12-4
clone size: many
J gene: TRBJ2-7
D gene: -
CDR3 length: 12

CDR3 protein: CSALRQHGYTF
CDR3 DNA: TGCAGTGCGTTGAGACAGCATGGCTACACCTTC
V gene: TRBV20-1
clone size: many
J gene: TRBJ1-2
D gene: -
CDR3 length: 11

CDR3 protein: CASSIRGGITEAFF
CDR3 DNA: TGTGCCAGCAGTATCCGGGGAGGGATCACTGAAGCTTTCTTT
V gene: TRBV6-1
clone size: many
J gene: TRBJ1-1
D gene: -
CDR3 length: 14

CDR3 protein: CATRTGASNYGYTF
CDR3 DNA: TGTGCCACCCGGACAGGGGCCTCTAACTATGGCTACACCTTC
V gene: TRBV12-3/TRBV12-4
clone size: many
J gene: TRBJ1-2
D gene: TRBD1
CDR3 length: 14

CDR3 protein: CASRSLAGGTYNEQFF
CDR3 DNA: TGTGCCAGCAGAAGCCTAGCGGGAGGCACCTACAATGAGCAGTTCTTC
V gene: TRBV5-6
clone size: many
J gene: TRBJ2-1
D gene: TRBD2
CDR3 length: 16

CDR3 protein: CSAEDRGKNTGELFF
CDR3 DNA: TGCAGTGCTGAGGACAGGGGGAAAAACACCGGGGAGCTGTTTTTT
V gene: TRBV20-1
clone size: -
J gene: TRBJ2-2
D gene: TRBD1
CDR3 length: 15

CDR3 protein: CSASRAAGELFF
CDR3 DNA: TGCAGTGCTAGTAGGGCGGCCGGGGAGCTGTTTTTT
V gene: TRBV20-1
clone size: -
J gene: TRBJ2-2
D gene: -
CDR3 length: 12

CDR3 protein: CASSSSGTGYNEQFF
CDR3 DNA: TGTGCCAGCAGCTCCTCCGGGACCGGATACAATGAGCAGTTCTTC
V gene: TRBV7-6
clone size: -
J gene: TRBJ2-1
D gene: -
CDR3 length: 15

CDR3 protein: CATATGTGGLEQYF
CDR3 DNA: TGTGCCACCGCGACCGGGACAGGGGGCCTCGAGCAGTACTTC
V gene: TRBV2
clone size: few
J gene: TRBJ2-7
D gene: TRBD1
CDR3 length: 14

CDR3 protein: CASSLLGSTSGRISYNERFF
CDR3 DNA: TGTGCCAGCAGTTTACTGGGGTCTACTAGCGGGAGGATCTCCTACAATGAGCGGTTCTTC
V gene: TRBV12-3/TRBV12-4
clone size: -
J gene: TRBJ2-1
D gene: TRBD2
CDR3 length: 20

CDR3 protein: CASSAEGGSFIEQFF
CDR3 DNA: TGTGCCAGCAGTGCGGAGGGGGGGAGCTTTATTGAGCAGTTCTTC
V gene: TRBV6-1
clone size: few
J gene: TRBJ2-1
D gene: -
CDR3 length: 15

CDR3 protein: CASSPAGTIGRYEQYF
CDR3 DNA: TGTGCCAGCTCCCCTGCCGGTACTATCGGGAGATACGAGCAGTACTTC
V gene: TRBV18
clone size: -
J gene: TRBJ2-7
D gene: -
CDR3 length: 16

CDR3 protein: CASSHSLTLGTFLYEQYF
CDR3 DNA: TGTGCCAGCTCTCATTCGTTGACCCTGGGGACGTTTCTCTACGAGCAGTACTTC
V gene: TRBV13
clone size: medium-sized
J gene: TRBJ2-7
D gene: -
CDR3 length: 18

CDR3 protein: CASRLATINSPLHF
CDR3 DNA: TGTGCCAGCAGATTGGCAACCATTAATTCACCCCTCCACTTT
V gene: TRBV28
clone size: many
J gene: TRBJ1-6
D gene: -
CDR3 length: 14

CDR3 protein: CASSLTAYGYTF
CDR3 DNA: TGTGCCAGCAGTCTGACAGCCTATGGCTACACCTTC
V gene: TRBV2
clone size: -
J gene: TRBJ1-2
D gene: -
CDR3 length: 12

CDR3 protein: CASSQGRGYNEQFF
CDR3 DNA: TGTGCCAGCAGCCAGGGGCGGGGCTACAATGAGCAGTTCTTC
V gene: TRBV4-2
clone size: few
J gene: TRBJ2-1
D gene: -
CDR3 length: 14

CDR3 protein: CASRVGSGHFGEQYF
CDR3 DNA: TGTGCCAGCAGGGTGGGATCCGGTCATTTCGGCGAGCAGTACTTC
V gene: TRBV5-4
clone size: many
J gene: TRBJ2-7
D gene: -
CDR3 length: 15

CDR3 protein: CASSGGAGVFAETQYF
CDR3 DNA: TGTGCCAGCAGTGGTGGGGCAGGGGTCTTTGCAGAGACCCAGTACTTC
V gene: TRBV2
clone size: many
J gene: TRBJ2-5
D gene: -
CDR3 length: 16

CDR3 protein: CASSRAVNTEAFF
CDR3 DNA: TGCGCCAGCAGCCGAGCAGTGAACACTGAAGCTTTCTTT
V gene: TRBV5-1
clone size: once
J gene: TRBJ1-1
D gene: -
CDR3 length: 13

CDR3 protein: CASSGGSRQAYNEQFF
CDR3 DNA: TGTGCCAGCAGCGGGGGGAGCAGACAGGCCTACAATGAGCAGTTCTTC
V gene: TRBV5-4
clone size: many
J gene: TRBJ2-1
D gene: -
CDR3 length: 16

CDR3 protein: CASSSLGQVLNYGYTF
CDR3 DNA: TGTGCCAGCAGTTCCCTTGGACAGGTGCTGAACTATGGCTACACCTTC
V gene: TRBV27
clone size: many
J gene: TRBJ1-2
D gene: TRBD1
CDR3 length: 16

CDR3 protein: CASSSPSMNTEAFF
CDR3 DNA: TGTGCCAGCAGTTCCCCCAGCATGAACACTGAAGCTTTCTTT
V gene: TRBV27
clone size: many
J gene: TRBJ1-1
D gene: -
CDR3 length: 14

CDR3 protein: CAWQAWDSYYEQYF
CDR3 DNA: TGTGCCTGGCAGGCTTGGGACAGCTACTACGAGCAGTACTTC
V gene: TRBV30
clone size: -
J gene: TRBJ2-7
D gene: TRBD1
CDR3 length: 14

CDR3 protein: CASSLGVGTEAFF
CDR3 DNA: TGTGCCAGCAGTTTAGGAGTGGGCACTGAAGCTTTCTTT
V gene: TRBV28
clone size: few
J gene: TRBJ1-1
D gene: -
CDR3 length: 13

CDR3 protein: CASSSLDRDYEQYF
CDR3 DNA: TGTGCCAGCAGCTCCTTGGACAGGGACTACGAGCAGTACTTC
V gene: TRBV7-6
clone size: many
J gene: TRBJ2-7
D gene: TRBD1
CDR3 length: 14

CDR3 protein: CASSDSNGGAGELFF
CDR3 DNA: TGTGCCAGCAGTGACTCGAATGGGGGAGCCGGGGAGCTGTTTTTT
V gene: TRBV6-4
clone size: few
J gene: TRBJ2-2
D gene: -
CDR3 length: 15

CDR3 protein: CSVGSGNEQFF
CDR3 DNA: TGCAGCGTTGGGAGCGGCAATGAGCAGTTCTTC
V gene: TRBV29-1
clone size: many
J gene: TRBJ2-1
D gene: -
CDR3 length: 11

CDR3 protein: CSVQGTSGGYTDTQYF
CDR3 DNA: TGCAGTGTCCAAGGGACTAGCGGGGGTTACACAGATACGCAGTATTTT
V gene: TRBV20-1
clone size: many
J gene: TRBJ2-3
D gene: TRBD2
CDR3 length: 16

CDR3 protein: CASSSPISGTVGYEQYF
CDR3 DNA: TGTGCCAGCAGCTCGCCCATATCCGGGACAGTGGGCTACGAGCAGTATTTC
V gene: TRBV9
clone size: -
J gene: TRBJ2-7
D gene: TRBD1
CDR3 length: 17

CDR3 protein: CSASGLAANEQFF
CDR3 DNA: TGCAGTGCTTCCGGACTAGCGGCCAATGAGCAGTTCTTC
V gene: TRBV20-1
clone size: -
J gene: TRBJ2-1
D gene: TRBD2
CDR3 length: 13

CDR3 protein: CASSQDWGVSGNTIYF
CDR3 DNA: TGCGCCAGCAGCCAAGATTGGGGGGTTTCAGGAAACACCATATATTTT
V gene: TRBV4-1
clone size: many
J gene: TRBJ1-3
D gene: -
CDR3 length: 16

CDR3 protein: CSASPLEGTPAKNIQYF
CDR3 DNA: TGCAGTGCTAGTCCCCTAGAGGGCACTCCGGCCAAAAACATTCAGTACTTC
V gene: TRBV20-1
clone size: -
J gene: TRBJ2-4
D gene: -
CDR3 length: 17

CDR3 protein: CAWSGDSGPEAFF
CDR3 DNA: TGTGCCTGGAGTGGGGACAGTGGTCCTGAAGCTTTCTTT
V gene: TRBV30
clone size: -
J gene: TRBJ1-1
D gene: TRBD1
CDR3 length: 13

CDR3 protein: CASSPFGQGNTESFF
CDR3 DNA: -
V gene: TRBV7-9
clone size: -
J gene: TRBJ1-1
D gene: -
CDR3 length: 15

CDR3 protein: CASRHEVGSYEQYF
CDR3 DNA: TGTGCCAGCAGGCATGAAGTAGGCTCCTACGAGCAGTACTTC
V gene: TRBV28
clone size: many
J gene: TRBJ2-7
D gene: -
CDR3 length: 14

CDR3 protein: CASSRNSLAASYNEQFF
CDR3 DNA: TGTGCCAGCAGCAGAAATAGCCTAGCGGCTTCCTACAATGAGCAGTTCTTC
V gene: TRBV7-2
clone size: many
J gene: TRBJ2-1
D gene: TRBD2
CDR3 length: 17

CDR3 protein: CASSLPGGENPYEQYF
CDR3 DNA: TGTGCCAGCAGCCTCCCGGGGGGGGAAAACCCCTACGAGCAGTACTTC
V gene: TRBV11-3
clone size: -
J gene: TRBJ2-7
D gene: TRBD2
CDR3 length: 16

CDR3 protein: CASSVARYSSSYNEQFF
CDR3 DNA: TGTGCCAGCAGCGTAGCCCGATACTCGAGCTCCTACAATGAGCAGTTCTTC
V gene: TRBV9
clone size: many
J gene: TRBJ2-1
D gene: -
CDR3 length: 17

CDR3 protein: CASSEGLAGGGYQETQYF
CDR3 DNA: TGTGCCAGCAGTGAGGGACTAGCGGGAGGTGGGTACCAAGAGACCCAGTACTTC
V gene: TRBV6-1
clone size: -
J gene: TRBJ2-5
D gene: TRBD2
CDR3 length: 18

CDR3 protein: CASSSRTSLTYEQCF
CDR3 DNA: TGTGCCAGCAGTTCCCGGACTAGCTTGACCTACGAGCAGTGCTTC
V gene: TRBV27
clone size: -
J gene: TRBJ2-7
D gene: TRBD2
CDR3 length: 15

CDR3 protein: CASSVGGYTEAFF
CDR3 DNA: TGTGCCAGCAGCGTAGGGGGATACACTGAAGCTTTCTTT
V gene: TRBV9
clone size: many
J gene: TRBJ1-1
D gene: -
CDR3 length: 13

CDR3 protein: CASSLDYEQYF
CDR3 DNA: TGCGCCAGCAGCTTAGACTACGAGCAGTACTTC
V gene: TRBV5-1
clone size: many
J gene: TRBJ2-7
D gene: -
CDR3 length: 11

CDR3 protein: CASSDSGRGDTGELFF
CDR3 DNA: TGTGCCAGCAGTGACTCGGGCAGGGGTGACACCGGGGAGCTGTTTTTT
V gene: TRBV6-4
clone size: many
J gene: TRBJ2-2
D gene: -
CDR3 length: 16

CDR3 protein: CASSQGSGQVGGKLFF
CDR3 DNA: TGCGCCAGCAGCCAGGGGAGCGGACAGGTTGGCGGAAAACTGTTTTTT
V gene: TRBV4-1
clone size: -
J gene: TRBJ1-4
D gene: TRBD1
CDR3 length: 16

CDR3 protein: CASSSGTTNSPLHF
CDR3 DNA: TGTGCCAGCAGCTCCGGGACCACGAATTCACCCCTCCACTTT
V gene: TRBV3-1
clone size: -
J gene: TRBJ1-6
D gene: -
CDR3 length: 14

CDR3 protein: CASSSSYEQYF
CDR3 DNA: TGTGCCAGCTCCAGCTCCTACGAGCAGTACTTC
V gene: TRBV27
clone size: many
J gene: TRBJ2-7
D gene: -
CDR3 length: 11

CDR3 protein: CASSWGQPYEQYF
CDR3 DNA: TGTGCCAGCAGCTGGGGACAGCCCTACGAGCAGTACTTC
V gene: TRBV7-9
clone size: -
J gene: TRBJ2-7
D gene: TRBD1
CDR3 length: 13